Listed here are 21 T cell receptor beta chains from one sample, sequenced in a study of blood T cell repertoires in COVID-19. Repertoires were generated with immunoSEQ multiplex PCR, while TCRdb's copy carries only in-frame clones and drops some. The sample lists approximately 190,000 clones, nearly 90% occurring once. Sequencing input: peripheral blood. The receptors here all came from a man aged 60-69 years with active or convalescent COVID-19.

DNA of the CDR3: TGTGCCAGCAGCAACCCTCAACGTTATCACAGGGCTGTGTTATGGCGACGCAATCAGCCCCAGCATTTT. As protein: CASSNPQRYHRAVLWRRNQPQHF. J is TRBJ1-5 and V is TRBV21-1; TRBD1, the table's D call, was not compared with the DNA. TRBV21-1 is labeled a pseudogene. The length of the CDR3 is 23 residues.

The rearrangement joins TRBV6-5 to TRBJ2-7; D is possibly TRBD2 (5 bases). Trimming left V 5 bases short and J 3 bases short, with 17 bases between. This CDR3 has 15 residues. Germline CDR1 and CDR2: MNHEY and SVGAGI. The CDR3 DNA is TGTGCCAGCAGTAGGCGGGCTAGCCTCCACTACGAGCAGTACTTC. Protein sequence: CASSRRASLHYEQYF.

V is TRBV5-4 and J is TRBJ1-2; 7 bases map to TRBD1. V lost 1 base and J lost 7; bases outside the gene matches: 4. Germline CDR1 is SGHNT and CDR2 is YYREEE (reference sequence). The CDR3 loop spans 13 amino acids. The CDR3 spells CASSLKGAGGYTF. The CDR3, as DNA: TGTGCCAGCAGCTTGAAGGGGGCCGGTGGCTACACCTTC.

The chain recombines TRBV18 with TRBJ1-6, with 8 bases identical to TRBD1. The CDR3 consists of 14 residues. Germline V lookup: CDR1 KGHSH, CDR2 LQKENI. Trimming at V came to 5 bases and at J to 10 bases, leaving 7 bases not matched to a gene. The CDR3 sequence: CASSETGVDSPLHF. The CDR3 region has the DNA TGTGCCAGCTCAGAGACAGGGGTAGACTCACCCCTCCACTTT.

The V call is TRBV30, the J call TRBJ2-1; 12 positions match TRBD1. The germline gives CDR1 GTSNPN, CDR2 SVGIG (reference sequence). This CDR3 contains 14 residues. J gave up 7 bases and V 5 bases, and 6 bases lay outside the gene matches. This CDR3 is CAWSGTGGRNEQFF. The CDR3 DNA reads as TGTGCCTGGTCCGGGACAGGGGGCAGAAATGAGCAGTTCTTC. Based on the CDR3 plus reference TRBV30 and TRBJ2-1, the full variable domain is SQTIHQWPATLVQPVGSPLSLECTVEGTSNPNLYWYRQAAGRGLQLLFYSVGIGQISSEVPQNLSASRPQDRQFILSSKKLLLSDSGFYLCAWSGTGGRNEQFFGPGTRLTVL.

The CDR3: CASSLGQGRPDTGELFF. CDR3 nucleotides: TGCGCCAGCAGCCTCGGACAGGGACGACCCGACACCGGGGAGCTGTTTTTT. The V and J genes are TRBV4-1 and TRBJ2-2; 8 bases match TRBD1. The germline gives CDR1 MGHRA, CDR2 YSYEKL. The CDR3 has 17 amino acids. J gave up 3 bases and V 4 bases, and 10 bases lay outside the gene matches.

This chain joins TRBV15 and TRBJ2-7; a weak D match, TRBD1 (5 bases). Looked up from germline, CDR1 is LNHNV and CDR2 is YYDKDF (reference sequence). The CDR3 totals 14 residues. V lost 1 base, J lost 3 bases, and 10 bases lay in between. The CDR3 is CATSRGAGLYEQYF. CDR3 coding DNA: TGTGCCACCAGCAGAGGGGCAGGGCTCTACGAGCAGTACTTC.

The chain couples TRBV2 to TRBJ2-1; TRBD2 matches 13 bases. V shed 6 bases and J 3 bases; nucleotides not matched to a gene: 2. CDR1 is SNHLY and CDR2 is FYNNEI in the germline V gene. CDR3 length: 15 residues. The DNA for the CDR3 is TGTGCCAGCAGGACTAGCGGGGGGTACTACAATGAGCAGTTCTTC. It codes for CASRTSGGYYNEQFF.

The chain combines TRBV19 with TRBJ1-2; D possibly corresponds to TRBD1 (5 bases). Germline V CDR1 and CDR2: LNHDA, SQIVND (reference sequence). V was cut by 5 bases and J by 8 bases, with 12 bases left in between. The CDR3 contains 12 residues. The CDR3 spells CASSSRTYGYTF. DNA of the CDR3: TGTGCCAGTAGTTCCCGGACATACGGCTACACCTTC.

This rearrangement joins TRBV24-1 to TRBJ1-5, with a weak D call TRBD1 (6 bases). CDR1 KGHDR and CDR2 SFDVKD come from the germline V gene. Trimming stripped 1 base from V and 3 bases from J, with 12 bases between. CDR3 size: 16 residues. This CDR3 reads CATSDLGGGSNQPQHF. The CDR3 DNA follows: TGTGCCACCAGTGATTTAGGGGGGGGGTCCAATCAGCCCCAGCATTTT.

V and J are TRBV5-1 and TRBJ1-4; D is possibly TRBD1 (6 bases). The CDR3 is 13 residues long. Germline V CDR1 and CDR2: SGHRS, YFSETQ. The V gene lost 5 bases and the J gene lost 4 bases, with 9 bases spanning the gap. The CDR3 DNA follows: TGCGCCAGCAGGCAGGACAGTAATGAAAAACTGTTTTTT. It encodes CASRQDSNEKLFF.

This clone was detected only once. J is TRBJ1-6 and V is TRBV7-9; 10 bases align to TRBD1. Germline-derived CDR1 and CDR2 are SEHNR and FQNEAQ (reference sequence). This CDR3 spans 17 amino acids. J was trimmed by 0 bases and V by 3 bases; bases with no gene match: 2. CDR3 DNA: TGTGCCAGCAGCTTGTGGACAGGGGGCTCCTATAATTCACCCCTCCACTTT. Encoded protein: CASSLWTGGSYNSPLHF.

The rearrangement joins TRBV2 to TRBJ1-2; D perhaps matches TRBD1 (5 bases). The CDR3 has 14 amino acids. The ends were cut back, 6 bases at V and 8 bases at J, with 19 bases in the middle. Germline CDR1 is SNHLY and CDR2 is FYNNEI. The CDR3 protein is CASSEMGLPGGYTF. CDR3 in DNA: TGTGCCAGCAGCGAAATGGGACTTCCAGGGGGCTACACCTTC.

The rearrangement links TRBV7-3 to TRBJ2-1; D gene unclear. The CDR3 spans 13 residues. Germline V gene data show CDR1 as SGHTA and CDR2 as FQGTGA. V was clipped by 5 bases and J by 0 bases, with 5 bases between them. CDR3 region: CASSALSYNEQFF. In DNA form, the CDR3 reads TGTGCCAGCAGCGCACTCTCCTACAATGAGCAGTTCTTC.

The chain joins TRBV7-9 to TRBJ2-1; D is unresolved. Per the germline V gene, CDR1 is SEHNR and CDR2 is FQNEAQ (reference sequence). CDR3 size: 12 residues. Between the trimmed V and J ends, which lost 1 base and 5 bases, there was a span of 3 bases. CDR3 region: CASSLGDNEQFF. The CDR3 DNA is TGTGCCAGCAGCTTAGGAGACAATGAGCAGTTCTTC.

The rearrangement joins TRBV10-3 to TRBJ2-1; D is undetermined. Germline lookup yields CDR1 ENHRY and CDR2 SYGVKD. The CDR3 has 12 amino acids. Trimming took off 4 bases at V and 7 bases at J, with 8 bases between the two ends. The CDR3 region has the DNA TGTGCCATCAGTGCCAACGGGAATGAGCAGTTCTTC. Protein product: CAISANGNEQFF.

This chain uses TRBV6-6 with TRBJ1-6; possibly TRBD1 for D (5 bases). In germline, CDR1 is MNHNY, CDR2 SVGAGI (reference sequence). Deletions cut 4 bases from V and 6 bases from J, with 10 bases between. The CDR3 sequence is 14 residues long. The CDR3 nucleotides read TGTGCCAGCAGTTTTCAGGGAGGTAATTCACCCCTCCACTTT. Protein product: CASSFQGGNSPLHF.

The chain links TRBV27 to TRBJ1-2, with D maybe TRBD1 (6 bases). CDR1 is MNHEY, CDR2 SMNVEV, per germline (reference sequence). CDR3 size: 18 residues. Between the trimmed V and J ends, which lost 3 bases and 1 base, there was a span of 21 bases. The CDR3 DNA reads TGTGCCAGCAGTTTTGTGCAGAGACAGGTTGGCGATAACTATGGCTACACCTTC. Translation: CASSFVQRQVGDNYGYTF.

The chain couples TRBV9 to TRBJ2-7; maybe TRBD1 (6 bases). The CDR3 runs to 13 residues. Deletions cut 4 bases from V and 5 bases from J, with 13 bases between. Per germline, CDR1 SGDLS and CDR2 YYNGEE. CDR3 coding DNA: TGTGCCAGCAGCTCAGGGGCGAGGGACGAGCAGTACTTC. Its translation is CASSSGARDEQYF.

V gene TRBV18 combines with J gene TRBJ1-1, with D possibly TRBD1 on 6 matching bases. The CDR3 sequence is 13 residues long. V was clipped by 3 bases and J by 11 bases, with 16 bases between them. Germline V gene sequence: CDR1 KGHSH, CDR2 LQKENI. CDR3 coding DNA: TGTGCCAGCTCACCGACAAACAGGGAGTCGGCTTTCTTT. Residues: CASSPTNRESAFF.

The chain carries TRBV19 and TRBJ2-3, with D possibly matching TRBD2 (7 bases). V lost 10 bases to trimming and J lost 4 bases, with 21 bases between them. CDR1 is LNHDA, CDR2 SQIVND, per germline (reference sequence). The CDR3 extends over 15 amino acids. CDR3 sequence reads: CATKRPGGGSDTQYF. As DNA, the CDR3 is TGTGCCACCAAGAGGCCGGGGGGCGGCTCAGATACGCAGTATTTT.